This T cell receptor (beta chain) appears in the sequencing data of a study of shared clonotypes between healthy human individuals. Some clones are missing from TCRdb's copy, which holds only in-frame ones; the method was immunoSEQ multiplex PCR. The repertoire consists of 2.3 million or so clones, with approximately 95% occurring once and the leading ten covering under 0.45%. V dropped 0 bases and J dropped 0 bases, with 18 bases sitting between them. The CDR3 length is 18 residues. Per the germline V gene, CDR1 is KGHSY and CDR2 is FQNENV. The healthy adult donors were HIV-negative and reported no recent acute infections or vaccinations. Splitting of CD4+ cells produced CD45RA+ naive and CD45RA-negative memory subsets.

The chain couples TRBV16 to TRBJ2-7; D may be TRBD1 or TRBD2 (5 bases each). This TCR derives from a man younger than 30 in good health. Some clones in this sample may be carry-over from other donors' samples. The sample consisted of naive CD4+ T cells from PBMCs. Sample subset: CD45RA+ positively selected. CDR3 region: CASSQSSPRWDPSYEQYF. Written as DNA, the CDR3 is TGTGCCAGCAGCCAATCGAGCCCTCGTTGGGACCCCTCCTACGAGCAGTACTTC.